The 25 T cell receptor beta chains below all came from one sample that was sequenced in a study of T-cell reconstitution after alpha-beta-depleted transplantation in children. Preparation of the TCRbeta library involved a method that used unique molecular identifiers. TCRdb independently ran MiXCR on the PCR reads; one entry per CDR3 protein. Here the sample spans around 380,000 distinct CDR3 sequences, around 9.9% being singletons. The material was PBMCs from the stem cell graft donor, obtained from the stem cell graft. These receptor sequences come from a human donor who donated a stem cell graft to a child with acute myeloid leukemia.

The chain has TRBV6-1 and TRBJ2-5, with D perhaps being TRBD1 or TRBD2 (5 bases each). This CDR3 has 15 residues. V was cut by 7 bases and J by 5 bases, with 20 bases left in between. Germline loops: CDR1 MNHNS, CDR2 SASEGT. In DNA form, the CDR3 reads TGTGCCAGCACCCAACGAGGGGTTCGTTCGGAGACCCAGTACTTC. Translated: CASTQRGVRSETQYF.

The table lists this clonotype with many counts. This sequence joins TRBV7-9 and TRBJ2-5; D gene unclear. The CDR3 runs 12 residues. Germline V gives CDR1 SEHNR, CDR2 FQNEAQ (reference sequence). V was cut by 4 bases and J by 5 bases, with 8 bases left in between. CDR3 nucleotide sequence: TGTGCCAGCAGCTCCGCCGGGGAGACCCAGTACTTC. As protein: CASSSAGETQYF.

The genes are TRBV6-1 and TRBJ2-7; TRBD2 matches at 12 bases. CDR3 size: 15 residues. V was pared by 6 bases and J by 1 base, with 4 bases of the junction left unmatched. Germline loops: CDR1 MNHNS, CDR2 SASEGT. CDR3 in DNA: TGTGCCAGCAGCGGAACTAGCGGGAGGTCCTACGAGCAGTACTTC. Its protein is CASSGTSGRSYEQYF.

This rearrangement joins TRBV12-3 or TRBV12-4 to TRBJ2-7, with D hard to call. There are 12 residues in the CDR3. Trimming pared 3 bases from V and 2 bases from J, leaving 5 bases between. DNA of the CDR3: TGTGCCAGCAGTTTCGGCGCCTACGAGCAGTACTTC. Translated, it gives CASSFGAYEQYF.

This clonotype showed up just a few times. V usage is TRBV7-8 and J usage is TRBJ2-5, with D perhaps TRBD2 (5 bases). The CDR3 is 15 residues long. Germline V gene data show CDR1 as SGHVS and CDR2 as FQNEAQ. Trimming removed 0 bases at V and 1 base at J, with 9 bases between. This CDR3 reads CASSLAASLQETQYF. In DNA form, the CDR3 reads TGTGCCAGCAGCTTAGCGGCTAGCCTCCAAGAGACCCAGTACTTC.

This clonotype has at least ten counts. The V call is TRBV29-1, the J call TRBJ1-2; possible D gene TRBD1, 5 bases. CDR3 size: 13 residues. Germline V gene sequence: CDR1 SQVTM, CDR2 ANQGSEA. Trimming removed 4 bases at V and 4 bases at J, with 13 bases between. The CDR3 nucleotides read TGCAGCGTTGTGAACGGGGCGGGCTATGGCTACACCTTC. This sequence encodes CSVVNGAGYGYTF.

V usage is TRBV30 and J usage is TRBJ2-5; 11 bases match TRBD1. There are 15 residues in the CDR3. V lost 1 base and J lost 8; bases outside the gene matches: 9. The germline V gene has CDR1 GTSNPN and CDR2 SVGIG (reference sequence). The DNA for the CDR3 is TGTGCCTGGAGTGAGGGGGGGACAGGGGGATCAACCCAGTACTTC. It yields the protein CAWSEGGTGGSTQYF. Full variable domain (remainder filled in from reference TRBV30 and TRBJ2-5): SQTIHQWPATLVQPVGSPLSLECTVEGTSNPNLYWYRQAAGRGLQLLFYSVGIGQISSEVPQNLSASRPQDRQFILSSKKLLLSDSGFYLCAWSEGGTGGSTQYFGPGTRLLVL.

This clonotype was found a few times. The CDR3 nucleotides read TGTGCCAGCAGTGCCAGCGGGGGAGGTGCGGATACGCAGTATTTT. Translated: CASSASGGGADTQYF. V and J are TRBV27 and TRBJ2-3; 8 nucleotides align to TRBD2. The CDR3 consists of 15 residues. Germline V gives CDR1 MNHEY, CDR2 SMNVEV (reference sequence). The V gene end was trimmed by 5 bases and the J gene end by 6 bases; junction bases not matched to a gene: 10.

This clonotype was counted between two and nine times. The CDR3 spells CASSIGWDGPNEKLFF. The CDR3 bases are TGTGCCAGTAGTATAGGGTGGGACGGCCCTAATGAAAAACTGTTTTTT. The chain combines TRBV19 with TRBJ1-4, with D tentatively TRBD1 (5 bases). V was cut by 1 base and J by 3 bases, with 12 bases left in between. This CDR3 has 16 residues. In germline, CDR1 is LNHDA, CDR2 SQIVND (reference sequence).

This clonotype appeared many times. The chain couples TRBV7-2 to TRBJ1-4, with TRBD1 matching over 8 bases. The ends lost 5 bases at V and 5 bases at J; junction bases unmatched: 4. CDR3 length equals 14 residues. Germline V gene data show CDR1 as SGHTA and CDR2 as FQGNSA. This chain's CDR3 is CASSRQGRNEKLFF. CDR3 coding DNA: TGTGCCAGCAGCCGACAGGGGCGAAATGAAAAACTGTTTTTT.

The rearrangement joins TRBV12-3 or TRBV12-4 to TRBJ2-2, with D perhaps given as TRBD1 or TRBD2 (6 bases each). Trimming shortened V by 5 bases and J by 3 bases, and 16 bases separated the two germline ends. The CDR3 totals 16 residues. CDR3 in amino acids: CASSLGPGGYTGELFF. In DNA form, the CDR3 reads TGTGCCAGCAGTCTAGGCCCCGGGGGCTACACCGGGGAGCTGTTTTTT.

This chain joins TRBV6-1 and TRBJ2-7; weak D call: TRBD1 (5 bases). Looked up from germline, CDR1 is MNHNS and CDR2 is SASEGT. CDR3 size: 15 residues. Trimming took 6 bases from V and 3 from J, leaving 18 bases between them. The CDR3 DNA is TGTGCCAGCAGAAAGGACATCGCCTATCTCTACGAGCAGTACGTC. Translating it yields CASRKDIAYLYEQYV.

This clonotype has at least ten counts. The chain has TRBV9 and TRBJ1-2, with D perhaps TRBD1 (5 bases). The CDR3 contains 13 residues. Trimming shortened V by 3 bases and J by 4 bases, and 10 bases separated the two germline ends. Germline V CDR1 and CDR2: SGDLS, YYNGEE. CDR3 nucleotides: TGTGCCAGCAGCGCAGGGTTTGGCTATGGCTACACCTTC. Its protein product is CASSAGFGYGYTF.

Comment on this clonotype: No conserved phenylalanine or tryptophan ends this CDR3, so it is likely a read error. The chain couples TRBV18 to TRBJ2-3; TRBD2 might be the D (6 bases). Trimming took off 3 bases at V and 0 bases at J, with 7 bases between the two ends. Germline-derived CDR1 and CDR2 are KGHSH and LQKENI. The CDR3 covers 14 residues. The CDR3: CASSPGTSTDTQYL. The CDR3 DNA is TGTGCCAGCTCACCCGGGACTAGCACAGATACGCAGTATCTT.

This clonotype has more than one count but fewer than ten. The CDR3 nucleotides are TGTGCCAGCAGCCCCGGTCGTGGTGGGCAGTTCTTC. Translation: CASSPGRGGQFF. The chain links TRBV3-1 to TRBJ2-1; D remains ambiguous. Trimming left V 4 bases short and J 12 bases short, with 13 bases between. Germline CDR1 is LGHDT and CDR2 is YNNKEL (reference sequence). The CDR3 totals 12 residues.

In its sample, this clonotype was seen many times. This chain links TRBV7-9 with TRBJ2-5; D gene ambiguous. The CDR3 is 13 amino acids. V lost 1 base and J 5 bases, leaving 8 bases between the germline ends. CDR1 SEHNR and CDR2 FQNEAQ come from the germline V gene (reference sequence). The CDR3 spells CASSLGAPETQYF. DNA for the CDR3: TGTGCCAGCAGCTTAGGGGCCCCGGAGACCCAGTACTTC.

The chain recombines TRBV7-8 with TRBJ2-4; tentative D call: TRBD2 (6 bases). The CDR3 is made up of 16 amino acids. CDR1 and CDR2 from the germline V gene are SGHVS and FQNEAQ. Deletions cut 4 bases from V and 0 bases from J, with 13 bases between. CDR3 in DNA: TGTGCCAGCAGCTCCCAGCGGGTGCTAGCCAAAAACATTCAGTACTTC. It yields the protein CASSSQRVLAKNIQYF.

This chain links TRBV5-6 with TRBJ2-2; 8 bases align to TRBD1. The length of the CDR3 is 13 residues. The germline gives CDR1 SGHDT, CDR2 YYEEEE. V shed 3 bases, J shed 6 bases, and the junction held 1 base outside the gene matches. The CDR3 is CASSWTGSGELFF. For the CDR3, the DNA is TGTGCCAGCAGCTGGACAGGGTCCGGGGAGCTGTTTTTT. Combining the CDR3 with reference TRBV5-6 and TRBJ2-2 gives the whole variable domain DAGVTQSPTHLIKTRGQQVTLRCSPKSGHDTVSWYQQALGQGPQFIFQYYEEEERQRGNFPDRFSGHQFPNYSSELNVNALLLGDSALYLCASSWTGSGELFFGEGSRLTVL.

The rearrangement uses TRBV5-1 and TRBJ2-5, with D possibly being TRBD2 (5 bases). V dropped 4 bases and J dropped 5 bases, with 18 bases sitting between them. Germline V lookup: CDR1 SGHRS, CDR2 YFSETQ. This CDR3 comprises 15 residues. CDR3 sequence reads: CASSTESASRETQYF. The CDR3 DNA reads as TGCGCCAGCAGCACCGAGTCGGCTAGCAGGGAGACCCAGTACTTC.

This clonotype was counted a few times. The rearrangement links TRBV12-3 or TRBV12-4 to TRBJ2-2; D gene uncertain. The V end was cut by 4 bases, the J end by 7 bases, with 7 bases between. The CDR3 has 12 residues. In DNA form, the CDR3 reads TGTGCCAGCAGTTCGCACAACGGGGAGCTGTTTTTT. It codes for CASSSHNGELFF.

This clonotype was observed a few times. At one end the junction does not follow the germline gene, possibly because of a read error. This chain uses TRBV6-1 with TRBJ2-1, with TRBD2 matching over 8 bases. The germline gives CDR1 MNHNS, CDR2 SASEGT. The CDR3 consists of 15 residues. The chain's CDR3 is CASREGGTRAPEQFF. Here the CDR3 DNA reads TGTGCCAGCCGTGAAGGCGGGACTAGAGCCCCTGAGCAGTTCTTC.

The chain is built from TRBV20-1 and TRBJ2-6, with D possibly being TRBD1 (5 bases). V was cut by 6 bases and J by 0 bases, with 6 bases left in between. CDR1 and CDR2 (germline): DFQATT, SNEGSKA (reference sequence). The CDR3 is made up of 13 amino acids. CDR3 DNA: TGCAGTGCGCAGGGCTCTGGGGCCAACGTCCTGACTTTC. It specifies CSAQGSGANVLTF.

The chain recombines TRBV29-1 with TRBJ2-2; possible D gene TRBD2, 5 bases. The germline CDR1 and CDR2 sequences are SQVTM and ANQGSEA. V gave up 7 bases and J gave up 2 bases, with 11 bases separating them. The CDR3 is 13 residues long. The CDR3 here is CSALSGNTGELFF. DNA for the CDR3: TGCAGCGCTCTGAGCGGTAACACCGGGGAGCTGTTTTTT.

This clonotype was recorded many times. The chain links TRBV29-1 to TRBJ1-2; D uncertain. The germline V and J ends were trimmed by 2 bases and 0 bases, with 7 bases remaining between them. CDR1 is SQVTM and CDR2 is ANQGSEA in the germline V gene. The length of the CDR3 is 13 residues. The CDR3 sequence: CSVEWHANYGYTF. The CDR3 DNA reads TGCAGCGTTGAATGGCATGCTAACTATGGCTACACCTTC.

The rearrangement uses TRBV29-1 and TRBJ2-3, with D perhaps assigned TRBD1 or TRBD2 (5 bases each). There are 13 residues in the CDR3. V lost 7 bases to trimming and J lost 4 bases, with 15 bases between them. The V gene's germline CDR1 is SQVTM and CDR2 ANQGSEA. Here the CDR3 reads CSGRTGHADTQYF. In nucleotides, the CDR3 is TGCAGCGGACGGACGGGGCACGCAGATACGCAGTATTTT.